What follows describes a single T cell receptor (beta chain). Trimming left V 3 bases short and J 0 bases short, with 13 bases between. The CDR3 is made up of 16 amino acids. Germline lookup yields CDR1 SGDLS and CDR2 YYNGEE. This sample stems from a study of CD8 T cells in Susac syndrome. Random hexamers primed reverse transcription of roughly 0.5 to 1 ug RNA. Amplification of TCR beta CDR3 by immunoSEQ multiplex PCR spanned 54 Vbeta and 13 Jbeta. TCRdb ran MiXCR on the immunoSEQ multiplex PCR reads and lists one entry per CDR3 protein. The repertoire holds around 300,000 distinct CDR3 sequences, with roughly 85% as singletons.

Specimen: CD8+ T cells from PBMCs. The origin of this receptor is a human donor with multiple sclerosis. The rearrangement joins TRBV9 to TRBJ2-1; D unclear. CDR3 DNA sequence: TGTGCCAGCAGCGGGTCCGGCCGAGGCTCCTACAATGAGCAGTTCTTC. Protein sequence: CASSGSGRGSYNEQFF.